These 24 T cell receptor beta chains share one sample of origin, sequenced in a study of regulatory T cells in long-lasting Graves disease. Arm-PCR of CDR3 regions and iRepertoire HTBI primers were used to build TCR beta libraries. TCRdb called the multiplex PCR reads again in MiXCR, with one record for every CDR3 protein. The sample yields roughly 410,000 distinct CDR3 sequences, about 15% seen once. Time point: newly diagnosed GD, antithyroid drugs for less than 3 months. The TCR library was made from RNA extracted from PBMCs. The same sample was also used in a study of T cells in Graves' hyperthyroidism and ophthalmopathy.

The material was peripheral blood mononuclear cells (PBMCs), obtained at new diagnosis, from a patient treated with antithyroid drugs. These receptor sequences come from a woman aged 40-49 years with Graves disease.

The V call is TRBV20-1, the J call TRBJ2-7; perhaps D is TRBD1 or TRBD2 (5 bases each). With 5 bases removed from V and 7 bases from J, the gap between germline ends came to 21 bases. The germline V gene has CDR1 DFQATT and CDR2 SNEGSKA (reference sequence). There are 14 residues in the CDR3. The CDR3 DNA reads TGCAGTGCTCGAAAGGGACCGACCTACGGGGAGCAGTACTTC. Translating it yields CSARKGPTYGEQYF.

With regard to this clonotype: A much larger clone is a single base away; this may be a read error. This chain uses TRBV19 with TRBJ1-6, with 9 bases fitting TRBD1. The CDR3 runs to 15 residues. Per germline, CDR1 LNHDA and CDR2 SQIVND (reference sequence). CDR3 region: CASSPGQGYNPPLHF. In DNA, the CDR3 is TGTGCCAGTAGTCCCGGACAGGGGTATAATCCACCCCTCCACTTT.

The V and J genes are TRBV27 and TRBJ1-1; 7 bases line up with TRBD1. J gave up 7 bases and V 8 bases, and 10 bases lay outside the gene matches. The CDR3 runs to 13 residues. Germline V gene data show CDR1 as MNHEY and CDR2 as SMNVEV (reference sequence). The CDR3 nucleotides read TGTGCCAGCTCACGGGACAGCGGGTTTGAAGCTTTCTTT. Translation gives CASSRDSGFEAFF.

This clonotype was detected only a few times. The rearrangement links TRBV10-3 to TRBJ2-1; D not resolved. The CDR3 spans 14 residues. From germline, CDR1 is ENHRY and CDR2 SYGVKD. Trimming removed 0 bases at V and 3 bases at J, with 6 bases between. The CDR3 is CAISESTDYNEQFF. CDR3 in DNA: TGTGCCATCAGTGAGTCCACAGACTACAATGAGCAGTTCTTC.

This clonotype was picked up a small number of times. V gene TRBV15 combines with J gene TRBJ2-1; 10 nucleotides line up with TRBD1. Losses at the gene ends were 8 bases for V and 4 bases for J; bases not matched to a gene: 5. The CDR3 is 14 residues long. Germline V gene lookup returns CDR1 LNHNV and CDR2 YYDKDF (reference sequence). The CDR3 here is CATQDRGGYNEQFF. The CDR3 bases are TGTGCCACCCAGGACAGGGGGGGTTACAATGAGCAGTTCTTC.

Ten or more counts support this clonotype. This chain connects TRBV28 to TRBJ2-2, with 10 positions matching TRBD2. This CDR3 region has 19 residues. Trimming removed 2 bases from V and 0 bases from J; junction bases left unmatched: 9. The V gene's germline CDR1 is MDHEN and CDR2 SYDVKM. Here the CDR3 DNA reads TGTGCCAGCAGTTTAAAGGTGCTAGCGGGAGACCCGAACACCGGGGAGCTGTTTTTT. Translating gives CASSLKVLAGDPNTGELFF.

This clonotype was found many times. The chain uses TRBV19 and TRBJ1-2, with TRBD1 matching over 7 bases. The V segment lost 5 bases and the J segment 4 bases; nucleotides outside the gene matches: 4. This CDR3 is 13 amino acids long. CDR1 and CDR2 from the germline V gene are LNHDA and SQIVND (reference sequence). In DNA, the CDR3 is TGTGCCAGTAGTCAGGACAGGTTCTATGGCTACACCTTC. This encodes CASSQDRFYGYTF.

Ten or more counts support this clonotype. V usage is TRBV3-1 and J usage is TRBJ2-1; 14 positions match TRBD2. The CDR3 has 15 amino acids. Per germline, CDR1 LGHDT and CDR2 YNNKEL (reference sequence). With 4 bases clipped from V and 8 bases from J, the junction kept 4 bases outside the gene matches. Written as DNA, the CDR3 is TGTGCCAGCAGCCCAGGGACTAGCGGGAGCCATGAGCAGTTCTTC. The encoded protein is CASSPGTSGSHEQFF.

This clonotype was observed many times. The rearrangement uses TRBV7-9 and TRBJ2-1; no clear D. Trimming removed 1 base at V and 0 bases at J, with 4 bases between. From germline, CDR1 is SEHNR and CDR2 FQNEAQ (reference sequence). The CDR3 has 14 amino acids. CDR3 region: CASSLGSSYNEQFF. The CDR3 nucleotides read TGTGCCAGCAGCTTAGGGAGCTCCTACAATGAGCAGTTCTTC.

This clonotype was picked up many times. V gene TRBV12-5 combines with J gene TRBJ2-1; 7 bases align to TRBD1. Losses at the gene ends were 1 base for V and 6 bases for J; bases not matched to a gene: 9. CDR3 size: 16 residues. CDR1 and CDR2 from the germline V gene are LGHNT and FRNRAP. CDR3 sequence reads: CASGLGQGSLRNEQFF. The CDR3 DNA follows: TGTGCTAGTGGTTTGGGACAGGGAAGTCTCCGCAATGAGCAGTTCTTC.

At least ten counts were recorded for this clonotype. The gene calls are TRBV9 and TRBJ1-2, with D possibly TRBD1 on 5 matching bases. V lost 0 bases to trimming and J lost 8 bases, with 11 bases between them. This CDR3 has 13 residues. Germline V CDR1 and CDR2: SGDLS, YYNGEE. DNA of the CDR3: TGTGCCAGCAGCGTAGGGGACGAACACGGCTACACCTTC. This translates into CASSVGDEHGYTF.

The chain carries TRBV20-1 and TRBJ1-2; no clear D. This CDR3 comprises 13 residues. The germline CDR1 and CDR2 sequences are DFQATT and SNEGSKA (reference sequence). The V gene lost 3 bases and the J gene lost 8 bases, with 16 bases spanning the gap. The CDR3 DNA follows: TGCAGTGCTAGCTCCAACGGCACGGGCGGCTACACCTTC. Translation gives CSASSNGTGGYTF.

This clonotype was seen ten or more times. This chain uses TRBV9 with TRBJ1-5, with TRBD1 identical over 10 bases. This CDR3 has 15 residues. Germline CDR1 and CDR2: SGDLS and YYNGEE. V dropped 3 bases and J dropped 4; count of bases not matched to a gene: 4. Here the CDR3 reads CASSAEDRGNQPQHF. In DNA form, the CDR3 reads TGTGCCAGCAGCGCCGAGGACAGGGGGAATCAGCCCCAGCATTTT.

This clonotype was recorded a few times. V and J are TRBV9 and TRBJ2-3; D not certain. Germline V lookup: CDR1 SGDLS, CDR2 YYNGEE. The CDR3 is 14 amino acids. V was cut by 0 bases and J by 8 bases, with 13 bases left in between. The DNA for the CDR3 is TGTGCCAGCAGCGTAGCATTTTCGGGTAGTACGCAGTATTTT. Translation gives CASSVAFSGSTQYF.

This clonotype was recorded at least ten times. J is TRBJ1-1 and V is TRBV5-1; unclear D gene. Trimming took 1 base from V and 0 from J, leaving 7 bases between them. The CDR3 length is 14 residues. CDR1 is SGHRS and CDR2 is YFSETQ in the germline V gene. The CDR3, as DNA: TGCGCCAGCAGCTTGAGCTACTTGAACACTGAAGCTTTCTTT. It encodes CASSLSYLNTEAFF.

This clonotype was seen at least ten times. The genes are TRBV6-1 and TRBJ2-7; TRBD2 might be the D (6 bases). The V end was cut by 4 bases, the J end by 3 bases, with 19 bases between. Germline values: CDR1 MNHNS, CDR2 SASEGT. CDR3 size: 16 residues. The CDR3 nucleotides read TGTGCCAGCAGTGCAAGGACCGGGACTTCCATCTACGAGCAGTACTTC. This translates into CASSARTGTSIYEQYF.

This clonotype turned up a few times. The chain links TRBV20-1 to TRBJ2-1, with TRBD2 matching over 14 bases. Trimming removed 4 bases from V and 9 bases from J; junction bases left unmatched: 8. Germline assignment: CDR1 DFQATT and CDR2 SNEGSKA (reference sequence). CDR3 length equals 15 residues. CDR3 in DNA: TGCAGTGCTATTGACGGGACTAGCGGGAGAAGTGAGCAGTTCTTC. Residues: CSAIDGTSGRSEQFF.

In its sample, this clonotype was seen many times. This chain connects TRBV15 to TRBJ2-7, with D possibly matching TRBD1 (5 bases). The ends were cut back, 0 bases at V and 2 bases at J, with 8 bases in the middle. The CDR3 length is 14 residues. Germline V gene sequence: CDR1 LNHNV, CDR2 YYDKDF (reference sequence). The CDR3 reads CATSRDKGTYEQYF. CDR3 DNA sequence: TGTGCCACCAGCAGAGATAAGGGGACCTACGAGCAGTACTTC.

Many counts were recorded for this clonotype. DNA of the CDR3: TGTGCCAGCAGTTACGAACCCGGACAGGGCGTGTACGAGCAGTACTTC. This gives the protein CASSYEPGQGVYEQYF. This rearrangement joins TRBV6-5 to TRBJ2-7, with TRBD1 identical over 8 bases. The CDR3 length is 16 residues. Germline V CDR1 and CDR2: MNHEY, SVGAGI. With 2 bases clipped from V and 4 bases from J, the junction kept 10 bases outside the gene matches.

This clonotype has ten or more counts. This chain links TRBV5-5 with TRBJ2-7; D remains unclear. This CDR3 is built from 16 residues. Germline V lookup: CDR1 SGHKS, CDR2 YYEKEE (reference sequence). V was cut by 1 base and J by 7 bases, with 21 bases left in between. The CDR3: CASSLIVGTPTMEQYF. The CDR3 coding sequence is TGTGCCAGCAGCTTGATCGTCGGAACACCTACGATGGAGCAGTACTTC. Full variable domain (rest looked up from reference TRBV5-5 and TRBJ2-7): DAGVTQSPTHLIKTRGQQVTLRCSPISGHKSVSWYQQVLGQGPQFIFQYYEKEERGRGNFPDRFSARQFPNYSSELNVNALLLGDSALYLCASSLIVGTPTMEQYFGPGTRLTVT.

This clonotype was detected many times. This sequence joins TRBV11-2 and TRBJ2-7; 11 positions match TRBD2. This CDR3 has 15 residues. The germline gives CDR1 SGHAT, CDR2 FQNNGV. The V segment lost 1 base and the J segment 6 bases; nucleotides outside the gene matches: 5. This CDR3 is CASSLGTSGSAEQYF. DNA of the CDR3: TGTGCCAGCAGCTTAGGTACTAGCGGGAGTGCCGAGCAGTACTTC.

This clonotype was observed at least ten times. The CDR3 bases are TGTGCCAGCAGCTTTAGCGCGAACACCGGGGAGCTGTTTTTT. This translates into CASSFSANTGELFF. The V gene is TRBV11-3, the J gene TRBJ2-2, with a tentative D call TRBD2 (5 bases). CDR1 and CDR2 (germline): SGHNT, YENEEA. This CDR3 is 14 amino acids long. Trimming took 3 bases from V and 0 from J, leaving 5 bases between them.

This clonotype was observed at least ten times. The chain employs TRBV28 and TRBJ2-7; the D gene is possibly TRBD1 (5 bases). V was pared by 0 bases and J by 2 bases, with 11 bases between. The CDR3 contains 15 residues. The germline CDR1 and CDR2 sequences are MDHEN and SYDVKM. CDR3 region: CASSLWSGRAYEQYF. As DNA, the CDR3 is TGTGCCAGCAGTTTATGGTCGGGCAGGGCCTACGAGCAGTACTTC.

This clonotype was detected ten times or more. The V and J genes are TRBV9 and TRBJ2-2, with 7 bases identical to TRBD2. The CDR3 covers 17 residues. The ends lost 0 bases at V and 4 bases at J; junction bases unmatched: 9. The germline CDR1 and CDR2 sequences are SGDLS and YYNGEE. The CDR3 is CASSVGTSSLGTGELFF. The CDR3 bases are TGTGCCAGCAGCGTAGGGACTAGTTCCTTGGGCACCGGGGAGCTGTTTTTT.